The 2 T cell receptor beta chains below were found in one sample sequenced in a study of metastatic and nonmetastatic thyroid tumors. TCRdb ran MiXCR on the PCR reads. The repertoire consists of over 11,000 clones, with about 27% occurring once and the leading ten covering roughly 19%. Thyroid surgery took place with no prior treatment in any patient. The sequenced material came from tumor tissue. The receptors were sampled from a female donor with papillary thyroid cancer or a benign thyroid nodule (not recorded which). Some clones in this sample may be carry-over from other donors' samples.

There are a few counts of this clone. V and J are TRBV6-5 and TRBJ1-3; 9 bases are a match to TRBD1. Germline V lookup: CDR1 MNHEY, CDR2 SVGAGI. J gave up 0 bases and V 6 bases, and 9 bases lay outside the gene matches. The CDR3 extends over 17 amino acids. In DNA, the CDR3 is TGTGCCAGCAGGTTACAGGGGGCAGAACTCTCTGGAAACACCATATATTTT. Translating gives CASRLQGAELSGNTIYF.

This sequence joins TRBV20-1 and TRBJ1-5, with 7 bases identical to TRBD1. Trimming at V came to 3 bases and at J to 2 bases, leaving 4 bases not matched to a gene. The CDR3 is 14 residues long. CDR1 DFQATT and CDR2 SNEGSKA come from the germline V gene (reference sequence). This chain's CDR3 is CSASDRVGNQPQHF. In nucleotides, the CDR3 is TGCAGTGCTAGCGACAGGGTAGGCAATCAGCCCCAGCATTTT.